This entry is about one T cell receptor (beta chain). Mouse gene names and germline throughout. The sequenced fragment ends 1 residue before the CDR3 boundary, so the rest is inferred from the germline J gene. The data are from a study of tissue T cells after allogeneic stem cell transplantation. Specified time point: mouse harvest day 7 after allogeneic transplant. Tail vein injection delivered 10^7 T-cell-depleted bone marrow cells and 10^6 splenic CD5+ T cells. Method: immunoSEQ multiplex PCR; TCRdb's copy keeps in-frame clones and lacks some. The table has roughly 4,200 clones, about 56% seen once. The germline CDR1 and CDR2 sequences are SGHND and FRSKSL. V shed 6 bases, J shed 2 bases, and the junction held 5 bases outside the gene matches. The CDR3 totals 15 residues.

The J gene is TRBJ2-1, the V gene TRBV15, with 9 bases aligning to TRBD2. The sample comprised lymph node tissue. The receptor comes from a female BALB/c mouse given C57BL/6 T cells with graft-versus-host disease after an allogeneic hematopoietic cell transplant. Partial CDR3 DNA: TGTGCCAGCAGGTCCGGACTGGGGTACTATGCTGAGCAGTTC. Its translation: CASRSGLGYYAEQF. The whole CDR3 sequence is CASRSGLGYYAEQFF.